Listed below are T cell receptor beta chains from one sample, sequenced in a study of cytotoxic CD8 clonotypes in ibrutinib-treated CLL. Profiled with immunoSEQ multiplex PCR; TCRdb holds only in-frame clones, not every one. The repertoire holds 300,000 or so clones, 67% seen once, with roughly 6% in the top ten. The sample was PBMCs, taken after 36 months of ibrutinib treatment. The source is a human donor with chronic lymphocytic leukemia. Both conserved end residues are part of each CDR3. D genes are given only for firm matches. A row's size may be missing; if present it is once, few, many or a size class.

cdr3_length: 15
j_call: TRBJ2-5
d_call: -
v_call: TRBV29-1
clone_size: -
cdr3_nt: TGCAGCGTTGACGGAAAGGGCCCTCGGCCGGAGACCCAGTACTTC
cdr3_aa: CSVDGKGPRPETQYF

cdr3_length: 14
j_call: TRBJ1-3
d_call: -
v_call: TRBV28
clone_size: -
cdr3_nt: TGTGCCAGCACTGGAGGGGGGACGGGAAACACCATATATTTT
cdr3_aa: CASTGGGTGNTIYF

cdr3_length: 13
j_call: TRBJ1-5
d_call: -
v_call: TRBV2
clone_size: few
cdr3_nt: TGTGCCACCTCCGGAGGGATTCATCAGCCCCAGCATTTT
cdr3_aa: CATSGGIHQPQHF

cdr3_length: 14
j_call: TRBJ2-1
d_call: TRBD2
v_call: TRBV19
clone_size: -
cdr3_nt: TGTGCCAGTAGTAGGGCTAGCGGGATAGGTGAGCAGTTCTTC
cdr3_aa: CASSRASGIGEQFF

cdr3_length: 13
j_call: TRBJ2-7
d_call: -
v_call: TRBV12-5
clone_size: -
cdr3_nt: TGTGCTAGTGCCTGGGGGAGCTCCTACGAGCAGTACTTC
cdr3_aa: CASAWGSSYEQYF

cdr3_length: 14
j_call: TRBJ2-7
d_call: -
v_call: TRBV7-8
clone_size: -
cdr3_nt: TGTGCCAGCAGCTTACGAGGGCAGCCAAGGGAGCAGTACTTC
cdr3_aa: CASSLRGQPREQYF

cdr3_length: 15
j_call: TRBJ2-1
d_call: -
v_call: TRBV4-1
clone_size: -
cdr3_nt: TGCGCCAGCAGCCAAGCGAACTGGGCCTACAATGAGCAGTTCTTC
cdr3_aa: CASSQANWAYNEQFF

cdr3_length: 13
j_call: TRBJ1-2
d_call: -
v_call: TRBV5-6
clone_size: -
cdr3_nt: TGTGCCAGCAGCTTGTGGGTCGGACGGGGCTACACCTTC
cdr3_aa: CASSLWVGRGYTF

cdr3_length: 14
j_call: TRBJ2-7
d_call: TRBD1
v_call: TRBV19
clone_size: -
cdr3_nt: TGTGCCAGTAGTAACGACAGGGGGTCCTACGAGCAGTACTTC
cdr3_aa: CASSNDRGSYEQYF

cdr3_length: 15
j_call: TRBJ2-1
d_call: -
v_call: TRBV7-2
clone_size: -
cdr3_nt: TGTGCCAGCAGCTTAGAAGGTGGGTTCTACAATGAGCAGTTCTTC
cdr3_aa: CASSLEGGFYNEQFF

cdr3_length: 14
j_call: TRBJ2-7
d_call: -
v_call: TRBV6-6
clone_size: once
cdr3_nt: TGTGCCAGCAGTCAAGGGACTGGGGGATACGAGCAGTACTTC
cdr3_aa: CASSQGTGGYEQYF

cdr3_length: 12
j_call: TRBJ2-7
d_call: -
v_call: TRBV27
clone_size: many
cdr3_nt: TGTGCCAGCAGTTTTGGGCAGGGCCCCCAGTACTTC
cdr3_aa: CASSFGQGPQYF

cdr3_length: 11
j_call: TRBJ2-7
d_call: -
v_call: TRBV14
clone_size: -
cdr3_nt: TGTGCCAGCGGAGGGGGCCACGAGCAGTACTTC
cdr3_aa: CASGGGHEQYF

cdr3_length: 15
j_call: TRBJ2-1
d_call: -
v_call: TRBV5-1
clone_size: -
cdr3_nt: TGCGCCAGCAGCTTGGTTCCGGGAGAAGGGAATGAGCAGTTCTTC
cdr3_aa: CASSLVPGEGNEQFF

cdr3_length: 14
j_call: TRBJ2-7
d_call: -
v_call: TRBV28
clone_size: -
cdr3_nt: TGTGCCAGCAGTACCGGGACATCGAACTACGAGCAGTACTTC
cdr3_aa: CASSTGTSNYEQYF

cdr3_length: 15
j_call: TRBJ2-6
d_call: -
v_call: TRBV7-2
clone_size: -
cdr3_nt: TGTGCCAGCCGCCTTTTGGGGACTGGGGCCAACGTCCTGACTTTC
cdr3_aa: CASRLLGTGANVLTF

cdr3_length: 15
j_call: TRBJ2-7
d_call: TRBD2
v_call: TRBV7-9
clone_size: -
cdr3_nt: TGTGCCAGCAGCTCGCGTAGCGGGAGTTCCTACGAGCAGTACTTC
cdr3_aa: CASSSRSGSSYEQYF

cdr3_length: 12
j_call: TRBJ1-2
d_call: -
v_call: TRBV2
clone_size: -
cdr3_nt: TGTGCCACCGGGAGGGGGGAGGATGGCTACACCTTC
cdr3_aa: CATGRGEDGYTF

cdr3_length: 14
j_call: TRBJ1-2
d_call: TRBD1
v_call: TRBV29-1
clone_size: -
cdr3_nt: TGCAGCGCCTACCGAGGAGGGACAGCCTATGGCTACACCTTC
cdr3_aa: CSAYRGGTAYGYTF

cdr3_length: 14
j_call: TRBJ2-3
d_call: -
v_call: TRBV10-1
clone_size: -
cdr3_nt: TGCGCCAGCAGTGAGGAGACCTACACAGATACGCAGTATTTT
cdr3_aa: CASSEETYTDTQYF

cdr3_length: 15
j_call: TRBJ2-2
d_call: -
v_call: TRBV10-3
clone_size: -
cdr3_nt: TGTGCCATCAGTGAGTCGTTAGGGGCCACCGGGGAGCTGTTTTTT
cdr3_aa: CAISESLGATGELFF

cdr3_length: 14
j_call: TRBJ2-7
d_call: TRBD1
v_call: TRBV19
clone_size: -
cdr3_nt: TGTGCCAGTAGTCCCGGGACAGGAGGCTACGAGCAGTACTTC
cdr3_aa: CASSPGTGGYEQYF

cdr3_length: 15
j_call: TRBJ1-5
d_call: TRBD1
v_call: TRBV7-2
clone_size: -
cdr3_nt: TGTGCCAGCAGCGGGGAAACAGGGGGCTATGAGCCCCAGCATTTT
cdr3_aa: CASSGETGGYEPQHF

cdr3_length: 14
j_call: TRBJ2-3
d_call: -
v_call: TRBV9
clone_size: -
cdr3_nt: TGTGCCAGCAGCGTACACTGGGGGCCAGATACGCAGTATTTT
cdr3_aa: CASSVHWGPDTQYF

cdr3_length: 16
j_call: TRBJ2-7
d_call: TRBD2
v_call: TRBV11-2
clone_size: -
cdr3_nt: TGTGCCAGCAGCCGAATACCTGGACTAGGGTTTAACGAGCAGTACTTC
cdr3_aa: CASSRIPGLGFNEQYF

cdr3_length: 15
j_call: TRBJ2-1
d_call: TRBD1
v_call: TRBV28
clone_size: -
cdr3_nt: TGTGCCAGCAGATCGGGACAGGCCTCCTACAATGAGCAGTTCTTC
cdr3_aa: CASRSGQASYNEQFF

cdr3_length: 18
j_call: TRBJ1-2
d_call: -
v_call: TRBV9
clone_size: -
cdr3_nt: TGTGCCAGCAGCGTAGCCCTCGGCAGGGGACACCTAAACTATGGCTACACCTTC
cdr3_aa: CASSVALGRGHLNYGYTF

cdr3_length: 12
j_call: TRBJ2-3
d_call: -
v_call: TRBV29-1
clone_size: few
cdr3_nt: TGCAGCGTTGAAGGTGGCGGTCATACGCAGTATTTT
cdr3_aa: CSVEGGGHTQYF

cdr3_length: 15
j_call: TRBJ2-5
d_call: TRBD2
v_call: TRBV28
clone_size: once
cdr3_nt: TGTGCCAGCAGTAACGGACTAGCGGGAGGGGAGACCCAGTACTTC
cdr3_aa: CASSNGLAGGETQYF

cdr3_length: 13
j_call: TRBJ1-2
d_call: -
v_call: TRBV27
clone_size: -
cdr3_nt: TGTGCCAGCAGTTTAAGCGCCCGGGGAGGCTACACCTTC
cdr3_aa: CASSLSARGGYTF

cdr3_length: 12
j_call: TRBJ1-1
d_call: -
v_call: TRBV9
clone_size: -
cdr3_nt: TGTGCCAGCAGCGTAGCGGGGGGCGAAGCTTTCTTT
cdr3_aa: CASSVAGGEAFF

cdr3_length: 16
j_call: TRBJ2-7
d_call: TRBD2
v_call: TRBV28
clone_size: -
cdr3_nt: TGTGCCAGCAGTCCCTGGACTAGCGGGATTCGGTACGAGCAGTACTTC
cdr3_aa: CASSPWTSGIRYEQYF

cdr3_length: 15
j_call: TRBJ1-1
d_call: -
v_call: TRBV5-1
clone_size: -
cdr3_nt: TGCGCCAGCAGCTTCAGGTCCGGGACGGGAAAAGGGGCTTTCTTT
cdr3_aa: CASSFRSGTGKGAFF

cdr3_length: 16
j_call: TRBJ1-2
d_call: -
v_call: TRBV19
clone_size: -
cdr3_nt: TGTGCCAGTAGTACCTCCTTGACGGTAGCTAACTATGGCTACACCTTC
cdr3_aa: CASSTSLTVANYGYTF

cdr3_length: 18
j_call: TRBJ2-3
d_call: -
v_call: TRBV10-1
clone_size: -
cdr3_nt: TGCGCCAGCAGTGAAAGGTTTGGCCCGTGGGGAGGCACAGATACGCAGTATTTT
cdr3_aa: CASSERFGPWGGTDTQYF

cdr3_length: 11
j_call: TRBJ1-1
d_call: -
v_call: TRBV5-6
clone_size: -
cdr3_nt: TGTGCCAGCAGCCGGGGTGTTGAAGCTTTCTTT
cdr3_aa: CASSRGVEAFF

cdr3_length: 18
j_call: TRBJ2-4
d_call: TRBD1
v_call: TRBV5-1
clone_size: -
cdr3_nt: TGCGCCAGCAGCTTGGACTTGACAGGGGCCCTAGCCAAAAACATTCAGTACTTC
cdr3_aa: CASSLDLTGALAKNIQYF

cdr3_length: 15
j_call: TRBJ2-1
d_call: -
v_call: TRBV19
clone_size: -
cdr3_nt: TGTGCCAGTACCAAGGGGCGGACTCCTCACAATGAGCAGTTCTTC
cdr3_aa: CASTKGRTPHNEQFF

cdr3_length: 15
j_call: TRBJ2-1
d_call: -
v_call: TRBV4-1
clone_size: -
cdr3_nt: TGCGCCACACGATTTACCGGGAGCTCCTACAATGAGCAGTTCTTC
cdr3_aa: CATRFTGSSYNEQFF

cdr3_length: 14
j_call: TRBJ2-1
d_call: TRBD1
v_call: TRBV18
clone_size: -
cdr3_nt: TGTGCCAGCTCACCGGGACAGAGTGTAAATGAGCAGTTCTTC
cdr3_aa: CASSPGQSVNEQFF

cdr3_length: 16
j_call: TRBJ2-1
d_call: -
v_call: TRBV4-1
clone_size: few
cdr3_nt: TGCGCCAGCAGCTCACGCCAAAGGCTTTCCGACAATGAGCAGTTCTTC
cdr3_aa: CASSSRQRLSDNEQFF

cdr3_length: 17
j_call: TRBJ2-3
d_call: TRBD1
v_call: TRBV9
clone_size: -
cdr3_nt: TGTGCCAGCAGCGTAGGAGGGGGACAGGGTTCCACAGATACGCAGTATTTT
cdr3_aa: CASSVGGGQGSTDTQYF

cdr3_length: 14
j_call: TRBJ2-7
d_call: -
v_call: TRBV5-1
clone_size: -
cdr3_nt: TGCGCCAGCAGCACTACCGGGCTTACCTACGAGCAGTACTTC
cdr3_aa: CASSTTGLTYEQYF

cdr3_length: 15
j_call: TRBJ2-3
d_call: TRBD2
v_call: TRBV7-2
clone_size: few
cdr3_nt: TGTGCCAGCAGCTGGACTAGCGGGAGGGCAGATACGCAGTATTTT
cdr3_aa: CASSWTSGRADTQYF

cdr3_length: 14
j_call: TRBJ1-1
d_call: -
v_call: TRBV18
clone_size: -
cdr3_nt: TGTGCCAGCTCACCACTTAGCCTGAACACTGAAGCTTTCTTT
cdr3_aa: CASSPLSLNTEAFF

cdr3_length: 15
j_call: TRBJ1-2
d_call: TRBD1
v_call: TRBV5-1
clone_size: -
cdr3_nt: TGCGCCAGCAGCTTCGGGACAGGGGGCCAGTATGGCTACACCTTC
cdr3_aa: CASSFGTGGQYGYTF

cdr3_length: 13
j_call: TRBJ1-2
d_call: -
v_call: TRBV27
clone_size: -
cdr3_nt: TGTGCCAGCAGTGGGTCAGCTAACTATGGCTACACCTTC
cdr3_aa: CASSGSANYGYTF

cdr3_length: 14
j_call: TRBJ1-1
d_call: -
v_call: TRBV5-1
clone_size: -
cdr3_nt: TGCGCCAGCAGCTTAGGCGGATTCAACACTGAAGCTTTCTTT
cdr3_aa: CASSLGGFNTEAFF

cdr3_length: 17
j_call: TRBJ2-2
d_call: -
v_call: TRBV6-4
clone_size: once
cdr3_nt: TGTGCCAGCAGTGACTCGAGCTTCCCCTCGAACACCGGGGAGCTGTTTTTT
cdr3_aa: CASSDSSFPSNTGELFF

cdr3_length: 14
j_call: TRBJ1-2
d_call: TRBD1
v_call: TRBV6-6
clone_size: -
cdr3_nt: TGTGCCAGCAGTCGGGGACAGACCCACTATGGCTACACCTTC
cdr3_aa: CASSRGQTHYGYTF

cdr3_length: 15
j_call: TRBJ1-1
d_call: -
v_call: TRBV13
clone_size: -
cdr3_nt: TGTGCCAGCAGCTTAGTCTACGCAGGGAACACTGAAGCTTTCTTT
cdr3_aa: CASSLVYAGNTEAFF

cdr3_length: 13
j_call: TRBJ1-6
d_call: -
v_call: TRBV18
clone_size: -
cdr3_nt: TGTGCCAGCTCACACCCCTTGGAGGGAGCCATCCACTTT
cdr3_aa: CASSHPLEGAIHF

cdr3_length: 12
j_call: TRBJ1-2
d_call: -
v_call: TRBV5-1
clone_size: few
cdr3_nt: TGCGCCAGCAGCTTGGAGTCTTATGGCTACACCTTC
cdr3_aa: CASSLESYGYTF